This T cell receptor (beta chain) was profiled in a study of CD8+ T cells in alopecia areata. The study's findings and limits: Tissue-resident alphabeta T cells belonging to normal skin likewise get sequenced within scalp specimens. Elevated clonality characterized lesional scalp relative to normal scalp, particularly in alopecia totalis/universalis.

A few counts support this clone. Its matching antigen is unknown. cDNA prepared by RNA extraction and subsequent reverse transcription served as the template for sequencing. Generated by immunoSEQ multiplex PCR, the TCRdb table keeps only in-frame clones and is missing some. The sample shows 150,000 to 200,000 clones, 50% to 65% of them seen only once. Germline CDR1 is SGDLS and CDR2 is YYNGEE. V was clipped by 0 bases and J by 9 bases, with 7 bases between them. CDR3 length: 12 amino acids. This sequence originates from a human donor in good health. Sequencing was performed on CD4+ T cells sorted from blood. This chain joins TRBV9 and TRBJ2-1; D unresolved. The DNA of the CDR3 is TGTGCCAGCAGCGTAGCGTTCGGTGAGCAGTTCTTC. Amino acids: CASSVAFGEQFF. Full variable domain (remainder filled in from reference TRBV9 and TRBJ2-1): DSGVTQTPKHLITATGQRVTLRCSPRSGDLSVYWYQQSLDQGLQFLIQYYNGEERAKGNILERFSAQQFPDLHSELNLSSLELGDSALYFCASSVAFGEQFFGPGTRLTVL.